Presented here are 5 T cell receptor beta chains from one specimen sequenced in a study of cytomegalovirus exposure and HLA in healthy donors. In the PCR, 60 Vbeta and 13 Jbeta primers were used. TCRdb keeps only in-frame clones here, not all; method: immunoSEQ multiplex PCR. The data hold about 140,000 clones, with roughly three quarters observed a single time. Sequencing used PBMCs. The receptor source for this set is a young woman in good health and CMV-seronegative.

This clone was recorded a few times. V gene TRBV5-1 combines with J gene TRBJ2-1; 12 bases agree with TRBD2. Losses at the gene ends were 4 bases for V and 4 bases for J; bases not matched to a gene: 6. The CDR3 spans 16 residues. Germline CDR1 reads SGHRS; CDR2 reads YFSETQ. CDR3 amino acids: CASSLALAGGYNEQFF. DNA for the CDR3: TGCGCCAGCAGCCTTGCACTAGCGGGAGGTTACAATGAGCAGTTCTTC.

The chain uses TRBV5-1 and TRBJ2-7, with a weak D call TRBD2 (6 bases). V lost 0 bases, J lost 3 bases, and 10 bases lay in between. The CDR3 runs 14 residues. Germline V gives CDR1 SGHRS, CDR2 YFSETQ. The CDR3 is CASSLVGGGYEQYF. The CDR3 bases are TGCGCCAGCAGCTTGGTTGGGGGAGGCTACGAGCAGTACTTC.

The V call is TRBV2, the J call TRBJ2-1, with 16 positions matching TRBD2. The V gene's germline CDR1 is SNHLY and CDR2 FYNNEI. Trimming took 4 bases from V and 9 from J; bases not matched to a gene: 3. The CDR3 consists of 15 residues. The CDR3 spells CASSGGLAGGIEQFF. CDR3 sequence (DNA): TGTGCCAGCAGTGGGGGACTAGCGGGAGGGATTGAGCAGTTCTTC.

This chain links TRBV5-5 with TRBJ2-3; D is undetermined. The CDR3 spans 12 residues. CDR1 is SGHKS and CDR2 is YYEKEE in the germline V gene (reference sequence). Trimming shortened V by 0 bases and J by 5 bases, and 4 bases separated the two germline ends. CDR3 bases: TGTGCCAGCAGCTTGGCCTTAGATACGCAGTATTTT. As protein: CASSLALDTQYF. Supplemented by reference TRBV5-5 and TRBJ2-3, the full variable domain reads DAGVTQSPTHLIKTRGQQVTLRCSPISGHKSVSWYQQVLGQGPQFIFQYYEKEERGRGNFPDRFSARQFPNYSSELNVNALLLGDSALYLCASSLALDTQYFGPGTRLTVL.

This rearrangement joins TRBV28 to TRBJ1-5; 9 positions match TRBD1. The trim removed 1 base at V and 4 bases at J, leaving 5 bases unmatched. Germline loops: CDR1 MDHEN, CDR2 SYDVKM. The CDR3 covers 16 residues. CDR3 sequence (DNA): TGTGCCAGCAGTTTATCCCGGGACAGGGTAAATCAGCCCCAGCATTTT. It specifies CASSLSRDRVNQPQHF.